Listed here are 21 T cell receptor beta chains from one sample, sequenced in a study of blood T cell repertoires in COVID-19. Clones were sequenced by immunoSEQ multiplex PCR, and TCRdb holds only the in-frame ones, with some missing. The sample contains about 260,000 clones, about 87% of which appear only once. The sample taken for sequencing was PBMCs or T cells enriched from blood (not recorded which). The receptors stem from a woman aged 25 to 39 with acute COVID-19.

In DNA form, the CDR3 reads TGTGCCAGCAGCCCGAGGGAGGGTTGGGCAGATACGCAGTATTTT. Residues: CASSPREGWADTQYF. V gene TRBV11-3 combines with J gene TRBJ2-3; the match to TRBD2 covers 7 bases. CDR1 and CDR2 from the germline V gene are SGHNT and YENEEA. This CDR3 has 15 amino acids. Losses at the gene ends were 5 bases for V and 4 bases for J; bases not matched to a gene: 9.

V gene TRBV3-1 (or the pseudogene TRBV3-2) combines with J gene TRBJ2-7; TRBD2 aligns across 10 bases. The CDR3 is 17 amino acids. The V gene's germline CDR1 is LGHDT and CDR2 YNNKEL (reference sequence). V lost 0 bases, J lost 5 bases, and 10 bases stayed unmatched. The CDR3 bases are TGTGCCAGCAGCCAAGAGATCGGCCTAGCGGGAGTAAACGAGCAGTACTTC. This translates into CASSQEIGLAGVNEQYF.

The rearrangement uses TRBV14 and TRBJ2-6, with D perhaps matching TRBD2 (6 bases). Germline V lookup: CDR1 SGHDN, CDR2 FVKESK. The length of the CDR3 is 15 residues. V was trimmed by 4 bases and J by 3 bases, leaving 10 bases between them. The CDR3 DNA reads TGTGCCAGCAGCCCGATGGGGGGTGGGGCCAACGTCCTGACTTTC. Translating gives CASSPMGGGANVLTF.

The V and J genes are TRBV27 and TRBJ2-7; a weak D match, TRBD1 (6 bases). The CDR3 runs to 15 residues. Per germline, CDR1 MNHEY and CDR2 SMNVEV (reference sequence). The V and J ends lost 4 bases and 1 base respectively, with 14 bases between them. CDR3 sequence: CASSSSWGQSYEQYF. Here the CDR3 DNA reads TGTGCCAGCAGTTCTTCATGGGGGCAATCCTACGAGCAGTACTTC.

This clone has just one count. The CDR3 DNA sequence: TGTGCCAGCAGCTTAGTGTTGGGACAGGGGGCCCGAGGTTCCGAGCAGTACTTC. Translating it yields CASSLVLGQGARGSEQYF. The chain employs TRBV13 and TRBJ2-7; 12 bases are shared with TRBD1. Looked up from germline, CDR1 is PRHDT and CDR2 is FYEKMQ (reference sequence). The CDR3 is made up of 18 amino acids. V dropped 1 base and J dropped 6; count of bases not matched to a gene: 13.

The rearrangement joins TRBV4-1 to TRBJ2-4, with a tentative D call TRBD1 (6 bases). CDR3 length: 18 amino acids. The germline V gene has CDR1 MGHRA and CDR2 YSYEKL. The V and J ends lost 4 bases and 2 bases respectively, with 21 bases between them. DNA of the CDR3: TGCGCCAGCAGCCCCGGCCGAGGGACACTCAGGACCAAAAACATTCAGTACTTC. Encoded protein: CASSPGRGTLRTKNIQYF.

In this sample, this clone turned up a few times. The chain joins TRBV28 to TRBJ1-3; 10 nucleotides align to TRBD1. V was clipped by 8 bases and J by 3 bases; unmatched bases: 7. Germline values: CDR1 MDHEN, CDR2 SYDVKM. The CDR3 has 15 residues. The CDR3 DNA sequence: TGTGCCAGCCGACAGGGGGCAGTCTATGGAAACACCATATATTTT. Translation: CASRQGAVYGNTIYF.

The CDR3 spells CSASAPQTRSLAKNIQYF. DNA of the CDR3: TGCAGTGCTAGTGCCCCCCAAACTAGATCTTTAGCCAAAAACATTCAGTACTTC. The chain employs TRBV20-1 and TRBJ2-4; D is perhaps TRBD2 (5 bases). This CDR3 region has 18 residues. CDR1 is DFQATT, CDR2 SNEGSKA, per germline (reference sequence). The V end lost 3 bases, the J end lost 0 bases, and 21 bases lay between the germline ends.

The chain uses TRBV5-1 and TRBJ2-6; D perhaps matches TRBD1 (6 bases). CDR1 and CDR2 (germline): SGHRS, YFSETQ. V lost 1 base, J lost 0 bases, and 14 bases lay in between. The CDR3 runs 18 residues. CDR3 sequence: CASSLQGQPFSGANVLTF. The CDR3 region has the DNA TGCGCCAGCAGCTTGCAAGGACAGCCCTTCTCTGGGGCCAACGTCCTGACTTTC.

This clone was observed once. The chain combines TRBV28 with TRBJ1-1; possible D gene TRBD1, 5 bases. Germline CDR1 MDHEN, CDR2 SYDVKM. The CDR3 contains 13 residues. V lost 8 bases, J lost 0 bases, and 10 bases lay in between. The DNA of the CDR3 is TGTGCCAGCGACGGGGGGGTGAACACTGAAGCTTTCTTT. Encoded protein: CASDGGVNTEAFF.

In DNA form, the CDR3 reads TGTGCCAGCAGTTTACCCAGGGGGCTGGGCAATGAGCAGTTCTTC. This gives the protein CASSLPRGLGNEQFF. The V and J genes are TRBV28 and TRBJ2-1; 8 positions agree with TRBD1. Germline lookup yields CDR1 MDHEN and CDR2 SYDVKM. Trimming at V came to 2 bases and at J to 6 bases, leaving 6 bases not matched to a gene. The CDR3 is 15 amino acids.

The chain is built from TRBV5-5 and TRBJ1-1; the match to TRBD1 covers 8 bases. Germline loops: CDR1 SGHKS, CDR2 YYEKEE (reference sequence). V lost 1 base, J lost 3 bases, and 8 bases stayed unmatched. The CDR3 spans 16 residues. CDR3 residues: CASSLISLGQDTEAFF. The CDR3 DNA follows: TGTGCCAGCAGCTTGATCAGTTTGGGACAGGACACTGAAGCTTTCTTT. Together with reference TRBV5-5 and TRBJ1-1, the CDR3 gives the full variable domain: DAGVTQSPTHLIKTRGQQVTLRCSPISGHKSVSWYQQVLGQGPQFIFQYYEKEERGRGNFPDRFSARQFPNYSSELNVNALLLGDSALYLCASSLISLGQDTEAFFGQGTRLTVV.

The rearrangement links TRBV6-5 to TRBJ1-1, with D uncertain. The CDR3 is 13 residues long. Germline loops: CDR1 MNHEY, CDR2 SVGAGI. V gave up 6 bases and J gave up 3 bases, with 11 bases separating them. The CDR3 loop reads CASSIGLDTEAFF. The CDR3 bases are TGTGCCAGCAGCATCGGGTTGGACACTGAAGCTTTCTTT.

The rearrangement links TRBV12-3 or TRBV12-4 to TRBJ1-2, with no clear D. The V end lost 3 bases, the J end lost 5 bases, and 10 bases lay between the germline ends. The CDR3 consists of 13 residues. The CDR3 reads CASSFEGGYGYTF. In DNA, the CDR3 is TGTGCCAGCAGTTTTGAGGGCGGGTATGGCTACACCTTC.

The genes are TRBV18 and TRBJ1-1; 8 nucleotides match TRBD1. The V gene end was trimmed by 0 bases and the J gene end by 4 bases; junction bases not matched to a gene: 7. Germline V gene lookup returns CDR1 KGHSH and CDR2 LQKENI. CDR3 length equals 16 residues. CDR3 sequence: CASSPPGQGETTEAFF. The CDR3 DNA follows: TGTGCCAGCTCACCACCCGGACAGGGAGAGACCACTGAAGCTTTCTTT.

The chain combines TRBV27 with TRBJ1-2, with TRBD1 matching 7 bases. Trimming removed 8 bases from V and 4 bases from J; junction bases left unmatched: 10. The CDR3 length is 14 residues. CDR1 is MNHEY, CDR2 SMNVEV, per germline (reference sequence). In nucleotides, the CDR3 is TGTGCCAGCGGCCGACAGGGTTCCGGCTATGGCTACACCTTC. This codes for CASGRQGSGYGYTF.

This rearrangement joins TRBV4-1 to TRBJ2-7; D uncertain. Between the trimmed V and J ends, which lost 4 bases and 0 bases, there was a span of 10 bases. The CDR3 runs 14 residues. Germline assignment: CDR1 MGHRA and CDR2 YSYEKL. CDR3 sequence: CASSLTAISYEQYF. For the CDR3, the DNA is TGCGCCAGCAGCCTTACTGCGATCTCCTACGAGCAGTACTTC.

V is TRBV4-1 and J is TRBJ2-3, with D possibly matching TRBD2 (6 bases). The V gene lost 1 base and the J gene lost 0 bases, with 11 bases spanning the gap. The CDR3 is 16 residues long. The germline V gene encodes CDR1 MGHRA and CDR2 YSYEKL. The CDR3 loop reads CASSQGRRASTDTQYF. As DNA, the CDR3 is TGCGCCAGCAGCCAAGGCCGGAGGGCCAGCACAGATACGCAGTATTTT.

J is TRBJ1-2 and V is TRBV15, with D perhaps matching TRBD1 (6 bases). The length of the CDR3 is 15 residues. V lost 1 base, J lost 6 bases, and 15 bases lay in between. Germline-derived CDR1 and CDR2 are LNHNV and YYDKDF (reference sequence). The CDR3 sequence is CATSRGVGDKDGYTF. The CDR3, as DNA: TGTGCCACCAGCAGAGGGGTTGGGGACAAAGATGGCTACACCTTC.

The V and J genes are TRBV5-4 and TRBJ2-7; a weak D match, TRBD2 (5 bases). V was clipped by 3 bases and J by 3 bases, with 13 bases between them. Germline CDR1 SGHNT, CDR2 YYREEE (reference sequence). There are 14 residues in the CDR3. The CDR3 DNA is TGTGCCAGCAGCTCCTATACCGGGAACTACGAGCAGTACTTC. It is translated as CASSSYTGNYEQYF.

Concerning this clone itself: Other DNA sequences in the sample encode the same CDR3. The chain links TRBV30 to TRBJ1-3; no clear D gene. Trimming left V 2 bases short and J 1 base short, with 6 bases between. This CDR3 region has 13 residues. The V gene's germline CDR1 is GTSNPN and CDR2 SVGIG (reference sequence). The chain's CDR3 is CAWSPGSGNTIYF. As DNA, the CDR3 is TGTGCCTGGAGTCCCGGTTCTGGAAACACCATATATTTT.